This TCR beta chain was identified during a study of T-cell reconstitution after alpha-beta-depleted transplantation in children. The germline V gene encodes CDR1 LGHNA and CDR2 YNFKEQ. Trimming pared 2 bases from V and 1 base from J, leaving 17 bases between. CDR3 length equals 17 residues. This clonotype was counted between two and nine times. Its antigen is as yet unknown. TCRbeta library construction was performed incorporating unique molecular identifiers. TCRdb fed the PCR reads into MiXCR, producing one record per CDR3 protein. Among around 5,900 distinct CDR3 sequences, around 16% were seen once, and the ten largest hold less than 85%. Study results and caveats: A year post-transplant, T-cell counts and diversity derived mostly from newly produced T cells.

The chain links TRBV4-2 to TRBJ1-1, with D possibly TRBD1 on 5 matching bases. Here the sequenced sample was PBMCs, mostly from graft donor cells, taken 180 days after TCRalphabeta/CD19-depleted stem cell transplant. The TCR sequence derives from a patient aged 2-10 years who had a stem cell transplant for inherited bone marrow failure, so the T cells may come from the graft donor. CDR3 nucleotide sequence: TGTGCCAGCAGCCAATTTTGGGCAGGGCAGGGGAACACTGAAGCTTTCTTT. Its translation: CASSQFWAGQGNTEAFF.